This TCR beta chain was captured in a study of shared clonotypes between healthy human individuals (TCRdb year 2020). For the wider study: The cohort included a few men and a couple of women between 18 and 49 years of age. For each donor, three plates each were used for CD4 naive and CD4 memory, two plates were used for CD8 naive, and one plate was used for CD8 memory. To estimate repertoire size and how much clonotypes are shared between individuals, the study performed deep sequencing of blood TCR repertoires from roughly five healthy adults. Libraries were prepared and TCR repertoires were sequenced by different laboratories using diverse techniques, in order to increase sequencing depth and limit assay-specific biases. Leukapheresis yielded between about 0.9 and 8.9 billion PBMCs per donor.

Cut back by 0 bases and 0 bases, the V and J ends lie 15 bases apart. The CDR3 runs 18 amino acids, cysteine and phenylalanine included. Only the CDR3 DNA is retained, 54 bases long and in frame from the first base. The germline V gene sets CDR1 to MNHNS and CDR2 to SASEGT. The study at large found these results: Estimated clonotype richness was generally larger for naive than for memory subsets. Pairwise subsampling indicated that sequencing depth was expected to affect the degree of clonotype sharing among donors. Because the study included only a small number of donors, the genetic and exposure-history diversity represented was limited. Compared with non-shared clonotypes, the clonotypes found in all four sorted-subset donors had higher generation probabilities. Sampling was limited to blood, and TCR repertoires in tissue likely differ from TCR repertoires in blood. Even with the large sequencing depth, rarefaction of the sorted-subset datasets indicated that sequencing was incomplete. When several donors were compared, the shared fraction of clonotypes was about 5.5% for naive CD4, 3.5% for naive CD8, about 2.5% for memory CD4, and around 0.37% for memory CD8.

The donors were healthy, HIV-negative adults with no recently reported acute infections or vaccinations. Every donor was a Caucasian adult residing in Nashville, Tennessee, USA. CD4+ T cells were enriched through magnetic negative selection, after which naive cells were positively selected on CD45RA and the remaining negative fraction served as the memory subset. After blood collection by leukapheresis, PBMCs were isolated using Ficoll-Histopaque density gradient centrifugation and then cryopreserved in the vapor phase of liquid nitrogen. Analytical flow cytometry was used to check the purity and quantity of every magnetically sorted T cell population. Each sorted fraction had its genomic DNA isolated and then quantified by UV absorbance on a Nanodrop 2000c. In this sample, this clone turned up once. Its cognate antigen has yet to be identified. Base qualities are not at hand, and no much larger clone is one base apart.

Using the deep immunoSEQ assay, multiplex PCR amplified TCR CDR3 regions from genomic DNA. Extracted genomic DNA from each cell subset was spread evenly across all wells of several immunoSEQ 96-well plates, with each plate serving as a replicate. For sorted subsets, each replicate PCR was loaded with around 220 ng genomic DNA, equivalent to 25,000 to 30,000 T cell genomes. The purified libraries were quantified using a Qubit 3.0 fluorometer, sized with a Bioanalyzer 2100, and then quantified again using the KAPA Library Quantification kit. A separate single-read 150-cycle Illumina NextSeq 550 flow cell was used to sequence each immunoSEQ 96-well plate. The authors processed their data as follows. Because only junctional sequences without quality scores were contained in the immunoSEQ output, filtering matching that applied to full-length reads could not be performed. To assign V/J genes and CDR3, sequences were annotated using PyIR, a Python wrapper for IgBLAST v1.9, with IMGT germline references. Reads were filtered out if the reads had weak V/J assignments (E-value above 1e-6), no CDR3, stop codons, out-of-frame junctions, or ambiguous translated residues. V3J clonotypes were defined as sequences sharing an identical inferred V gene, J gene, and CDR3 amino acid sequence. To compute the percentage overlap between repertoires, the number of shared unique clonotypes was divided by the size of the smaller repertoire. Three approaches were used to assess repertoire richness: RTK rarefaction, the Chao1 estimator, and Recon v2.1 estimates of unobserved clonotypes. Generation probabilities for all TCRbeta clonotypes obtained by the gDNA method from four donors were computed using OLGA. TCRdb took this table from immuneACCESS and kept in-frame rearrangements with V and J called. Such tables lack part of the clones; where checked against another copy, unresolved V genes explain under half of the gap, and the rest is unexplained. V and J calls and clone size follow that table, whereas D and trimming were derived from the DNA. A total of some 1.1 million clones appear in this sample, around three quarters of them only once. 0.7% to 0.95% of the sample is in the top ten clones.

The V and J genes are TRBV6-1 and TRBJ1-5; a tentative D call is TRBD1 (5 bases match). Sample: memory CD4+ T cells from PBMCs. The cell subset or site label, as the study defines it: CD45RA-negative fraction. This TCR derives from a man aged 18-30 years in good health. Some clones in this sample may be carry-over from other donors' samples. The bases read TGTGCCAGCAGTGAAGCTGAGTCGGGACTGCTTAGCAATCAGCCCCAGCATTTT. This translates into CASSEAESGLLSNQPQHF.